This T cell receptor (beta chain) was identified in a study of T cell repertoires in cytomegalovirus infection. Trimming removed 5 bases from V and 0 bases from J, with 19 bases in between. Germline assignment: CDR1 MNHEY and CDR2 SVGEGT. The CDR3 sequence is 17 residues long. Via MiXCR, TCRdb re-called the reads, giving one row per CDR3 protein. This sample has 450,000 to 600,000 distinct CDR3 sequences, with more than 30% found just once. There are a few counts of this clonotype. What it recognizes is unknown. This clonotype was sampled from a human donor in good health (CMV status not recorded). Some clones in this sample may be carry-over from other donors' samples. The chain joins TRBV6-2 or TRBV6-3 to TRBJ1-2; D is undetermined. The sequences come from cultured PBMCs, collected from culture after CMV antigen stimulation. CDR3 loop: CASSPLEGRSSNYGYTF. As DNA, the CDR3 is TGTGCCAGCAGTCCACTGGAGGGAAGATCTTCTAACTATGGCTACACCTTC.